The clone carrying this T cell receptor beta chain was seen ten or more times. The antigen is unknown. TCR beta CDR3 sequences were amplified from RNA transcripts. The HTBI set primed first-round TCR CDR3 RT-PCR. TCRdb re-called the multiplex PCR reads with MiXCR, one entry per CDR3 protein. The top ten hold approximately 20% of the sample, which has around 350,000 distinct CDR3 sequences, 13% to 15% seen once. Patients with ophthalmopathy all had a Clinical Activity Score of at least 3, a NOSPECS grade of at least 4 and duration under 3 months. A patient was excluded if there was uncontrolled infection, other autoimmune disease, pregnancy or lactation. Diagnoses rested on clinical symptoms, serum thyroxine and TRAb, thyroid ultrasound and orbital computed tomography. These data are taken from a study of T cells in Graves' hyperthyroidism and ophthalmopathy. Germline assignment: CDR1 MDHEN and CDR2 SYDVKM. The V end was cut by 6 bases, the J end by 0 bases, with 15 bases between. CDR3 size: 16 residues.

Study outcomes and limitations: In the blood, most expanded thyroid clonotypes above 0.001 appeared as well.

The chain employs TRBV28 and TRBJ2-1, with D unclear. The sample comprised blood. The receptor's source is a woman aged 55-70 years with Graves' ophthalmopathy. CDR3 in DNA: TGTGCCAGCAGCCCGCTGCGAGACGCCTCCTACAATGAGCAGTTCTTC. Amino acid sequence: CASSPLRDASYNEQFF.